Listed below are T cell receptor beta chains from one sample, sequenced in a study of blood T cells in healthy people across ages. TCRdb re-called the 5' RACE reads with MiXCR, one entry per CDR3 protein. The repertoire has under 2,000,000 distinct CDR3 sequences, just under 50% of them found once; the top ten carry less than 2.5%. Material for sequencing was blood. The receptor source for this set is a woman in her thirties or forties in good health. CDR3s include the opening cysteine and the closing phenylalanine or tryptophan. Each record gives: V gene, clone size, D gene, J gene, CDR3 protein, CDR3 DNA. A D gene is named only where the DNA matches it firmly. Clone size is given for some rows only: seen once, a few or many times, or a class if the clone is expanded.

v_gene: TRBV28
abundance: once
d_gene: -
j_gene: TRBJ1-5
CDR3aa: CASSLWDASNQPQHF
CDR3nt: TGTGCCAGCAGTTTATGGGACGCAAGCAATCAGCCCCAGCATTTT

v_gene: TRBV9
abundance: -
d_gene: TRBD2
j_gene: TRBJ2-7
CDR3aa: CASSVELAGLDEQYF
CDR3nt: TGTGCCAGCAGCGTAGAACTAGCGGGACTGGATGAGCAGTACTTC

v_gene: TRBV5-1
abundance: -
d_gene: -
j_gene: TRBJ2-7
CDR3aa: CASSSVTAAGDEQYF
CDR3nt: TGCGCCAGCAGCTCCGTAACAGCGGCCGGGGACGAGCAGTACTTC

v_gene: TRBV7-9
abundance: -
d_gene: -
j_gene: TRBJ2-6
CDR3aa: CASSLVGHRDSGANVLTF
CDR3nt: TGTGCCAGCAGCTTAGTGGGCCACAGGGACTCTGGGGCCAACGTCCTGACTTTC

v_gene: TRBV5-4
abundance: few
d_gene: TRBD1
j_gene: TRBJ2-5
CDR3aa: CASSVGQGSWETQYF
CDR3nt: TGTGCCAGCAGCGTCGGACAGGGAAGTTGGGAGACCCAGTACTTC

v_gene: TRBV4-2
abundance: -
d_gene: TRBD1
j_gene: TRBJ1-6
CDR3aa: CASSQVTVLGQKNSPLHF
CDR3nt: TGTGCCAGCAGCCAAGTAACGGTATTGGGACAGAAAAATTCACCCCTCCACTTT

v_gene: TRBV20-1
abundance: -
d_gene: -
j_gene: TRBJ2-3
CDR3aa: CSARERGLRGTDTQYF
CDR3nt: TGCAGTGCTAGAGAGCGGGGGCTCCGGGGCACAGATACGCAGTATTTT

v_gene: TRBV7-2
abundance: -
d_gene: TRBD2
j_gene: TRBJ2-7
CDR3aa: CASSSGGAGGFYEQYF
CDR3nt: TGTGCCAGCAGCTCCGGGGGAGCGGGGGGATTCTACGAGCAGTACTTC

v_gene: TRBV5-1
abundance: few
d_gene: TRBD2
j_gene: TRBJ2-5
CDR3aa: CASSGYSGAGTQYF
CDR3nt: TGCGCCAGCTCGGGGTATAGCGGGGCCGGGACCCAGTACTTC

v_gene: TRBV7-2
abundance: -
d_gene: -
j_gene: TRBJ2-7
CDR3aa: CASSSGIASRGKQYF
CDR3nt: TGTGCCAGCAGCTCGGGAATAGCCTCCCGCGGAAAGCAGTACTTC

v_gene: TRBV21-1
abundance: -
d_gene: -
j_gene: TRBJ2-3
CDR3aa: CASSKPLARVSTDTQYF
CDR3nt: TGTGCCAGCAGCAAGCCACTAGCCCGTGTTAGCACAGATACGCAGTATTTT

v_gene: TRBV29-1
abundance: -
d_gene: TRBD1
j_gene: TRBJ2-2
CDR3aa: CSAADTGGTGELFF
CDR3nt: TGCAGCGCGGCGGACACAGGGGGCACCGGGGAGCTGTTTTTT

v_gene: TRBV7-9
abundance: few
d_gene: TRBD2
j_gene: TRBJ2-5
CDR3aa: CASSRTSGGKTQYF
CDR3nt: TGTGCCAGCAGCCGGACTAGCGGGGGGAAGACCCAGTACTTC

v_gene: TRBV11-2
abundance: few
d_gene: TRBD1
j_gene: TRBJ1-2
CDR3aa: CASSPGTGGYYGYTF
CDR3nt: TGTGCCAGCAGTCCCGGGACAGGGGGATACTATGGCTACACCTTC

v_gene: TRBV5-1
abundance: -
d_gene: -
j_gene: TRBJ1-6
CDR3aa: CASSLWGTDSPLHF
CDR3nt: TGCGCCAGCAGCTTATGGGGTACGGATTCACCCCTCCACTTT

v_gene: TRBV3-1
abundance: -
d_gene: -
j_gene: TRBJ2-3
CDR3aa: CASSQGSVLSTDTQYF
CDR3nt: TGTGCCAGCAGCCAAGGATCTGTTTTGAGCACAGATACGCAGTATTTT

v_gene: TRBV28
abundance: -
d_gene: TRBD1
j_gene: TRBJ2-5
CDR3aa: CATRGGQGAIFRSSYNEQYF
CDR3nt: TGTGCCACCCGGGGTGGACAGGGGGCGATTTTCCGATCATCCTACAATGAGCAGTACTTC

v_gene: TRBV12-3/TRBV12-4
abundance: -
d_gene: -
j_gene: TRBJ2-3
CDR3aa: CASNGVPTGATQYF
CDR3nt: TGTGCCAGCAACGGGGTCCCGACGGGGGCTACGCAGTATTTT

v_gene: TRBV11-1
abundance: -
d_gene: -
j_gene: TRBJ2-1
CDR3aa: CASSLTPGWMDEQFF
CDR3nt: TGTGCCAGCAGCTTAACGCCAGGGTGGATGGATGAGCAGTTCTTC

v_gene: TRBV12-3/TRBV12-4
abundance: few
d_gene: -
j_gene: TRBJ1-2
CDR3aa: CASSSGEYNYGYTF
CDR3nt: TGTGCCAGCAGTTCAGGGGAATATAACTATGGCTACACCTTC

v_gene: TRBV7-8
abundance: few
d_gene: -
j_gene: TRBJ2-1
CDR3aa: CASSFRGFNEQFF
CDR3nt: TGTGCCAGCAGCTTTCGAGGGTTCAATGAGCAGTTCTTC

v_gene: TRBV12-3/TRBV12-4
abundance: many
d_gene: -
j_gene: TRBJ2-3
CDR3aa: CASSLGSGSRTDTQYF
CDR3nt: TGTGCCAGCAGTTTAGGGTCGGGGAGTCGCACAGATACGCAGTATTTT

v_gene: TRBV6-5
abundance: once
d_gene: TRBD1
j_gene: TRBJ2-7
CDR3aa: CASSLIRDSPYNEQYF
CDR3nt: TGTGCCAGCAGTTTGATCCGGGACAGTCCCTACAATGAGCAGTACTTC

v_gene: TRBV28
abundance: -
d_gene: TRBD2
j_gene: TRBJ2-7
CDR3aa: CASSLVVIAGYEQYF
CDR3nt: TGTGCCAGCAGTTTAGTTGTGATAGCGGGTTACGAGCAGTACTTC

v_gene: TRBV20-1
abundance: -
d_gene: TRBD2
j_gene: TRBJ2-7
CDR3aa: CRAIPGGGTFEQYF
CDR3nt: TGCAGGGCTATTCCGGGCGGGGGGACTTTCGAGCAGTACTTC

v_gene: TRBV2
abundance: few
d_gene: TRBD1
j_gene: TRBJ2-3
CDR3aa: CASRVPGTGGPRDTQYF
CDR3nt: TGTGCCAGCAGGGTCCCCGGGACAGGGGGCCCCAGGGATACGCAGTATTTT

v_gene: TRBV18
abundance: -
d_gene: -
j_gene: TRBJ2-6
CDR3aa: CASSPATWQFLDSGANVLTF
CDR3nt: TGTGCCAGCTCACCGGCAACGTGGCAATTCTTGGACTCTGGGGCCAACGTCCTGACTTTC

v_gene: TRBV27
abundance: few
d_gene: -
j_gene: TRBJ2-1
CDR3aa: CASSFRTEQFF
CDR3nt: TGTGCCAGCAGTTTCAGGACTGAGCAGTTCTTC

v_gene: TRBV19
abundance: -
d_gene: -
j_gene: TRBJ2-1
CDR3aa: CASGSGQTQFF
CDR3nt: TGTGCCAGTGGTAGCGGACAGACCCAGTTCTTC

v_gene: TRBV6-2/TRBV6-3
abundance: -
d_gene: TRBD2
j_gene: TRBJ2-1
CDR3aa: CASTVTGLAYNEQFF
CDR3nt: TGTGCCAGCACCGTAACGGGACTAGCCTACAATGAGCAGTTCTTC